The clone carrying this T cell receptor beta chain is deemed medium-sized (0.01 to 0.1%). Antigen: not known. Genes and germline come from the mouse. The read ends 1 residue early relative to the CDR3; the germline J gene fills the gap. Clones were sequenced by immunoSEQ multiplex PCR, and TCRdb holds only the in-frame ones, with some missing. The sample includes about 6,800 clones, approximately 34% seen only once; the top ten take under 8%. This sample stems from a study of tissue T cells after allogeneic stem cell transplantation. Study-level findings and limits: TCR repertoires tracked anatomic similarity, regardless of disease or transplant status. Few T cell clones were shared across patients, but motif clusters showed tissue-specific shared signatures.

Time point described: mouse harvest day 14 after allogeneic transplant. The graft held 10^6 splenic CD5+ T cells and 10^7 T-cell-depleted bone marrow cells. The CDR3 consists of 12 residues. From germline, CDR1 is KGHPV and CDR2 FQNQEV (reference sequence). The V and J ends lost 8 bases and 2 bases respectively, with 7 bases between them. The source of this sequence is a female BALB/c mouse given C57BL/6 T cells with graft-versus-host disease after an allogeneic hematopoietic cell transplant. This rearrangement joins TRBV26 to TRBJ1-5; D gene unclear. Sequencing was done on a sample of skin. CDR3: CASGGYNQAPLF. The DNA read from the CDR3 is TGTGCCAGCGGCGGTTACAACCAGGCTCCGCTT.